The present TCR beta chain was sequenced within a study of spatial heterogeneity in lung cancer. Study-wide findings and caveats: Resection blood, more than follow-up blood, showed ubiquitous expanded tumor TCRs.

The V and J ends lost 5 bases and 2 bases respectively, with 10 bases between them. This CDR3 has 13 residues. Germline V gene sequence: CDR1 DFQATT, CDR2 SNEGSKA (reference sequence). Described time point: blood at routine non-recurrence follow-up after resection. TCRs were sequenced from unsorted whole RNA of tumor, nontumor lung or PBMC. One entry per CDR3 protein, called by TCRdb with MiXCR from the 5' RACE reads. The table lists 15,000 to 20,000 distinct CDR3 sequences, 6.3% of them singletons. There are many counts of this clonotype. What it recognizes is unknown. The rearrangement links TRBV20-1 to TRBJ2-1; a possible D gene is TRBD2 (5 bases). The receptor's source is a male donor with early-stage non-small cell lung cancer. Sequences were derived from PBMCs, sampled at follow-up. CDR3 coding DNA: TGCAGTGCTCCGAGCGGCACCTACAATGAGCAGTTCTTC. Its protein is CSAPSGTYNEQFF.